This T cell receptor beta chain was identified during a study of OX40 agonist ivuxolimab in advanced cancers. Overall study results and limits: Clonal expansion among partial responders at 0.1-3.0 mg/kg ranked near the lowest.

Clones were read by immunoSEQ multiplex PCR, and TCRdb kept only the in-frame ones, dropping some. The table has over 45,000 clones, 85% to 90% seen once. Details on this clone: Its cognate antigen is unknown.

The specimen was CD4+ or CD8+ T cells sorted from blood, collected in a trial of the OX40 agonist ivuxolimab. The origin of this receptor is an adult with an advanced solid tumor such as melanoma, head and neck, liver or kidney cancer.

The CDR3 DNA follows: TGTGCCAGCAGCCCGGGCTATGGCTACACCTTC. Its translation is CASSPGYGYTF. The chain employs TRBV9 and TRBJ1-2; D gene ambiguous. V was pared by 4 bases and J by 4 bases, with 5 bases between. CDR1 and CDR2 from the germline V gene are SGDLS and YYNGEE. The CDR3 consists of 11 residues.